The sequence of this TCR beta chain was determined in a study of early T cells in non-severe SARS-CoV-2 infection. Background on the study: Unpaired chains resulted from sequencing bulk RNA of unsorted whole blood.

Individual cDNA molecules were tagged with unique molecular identifiers, the study reported. TCRdb passed the 5' RACE reads through MiXCR, listing each CDR3 protein once. Of roughly 40,000 distinct CDR3 sequences in the sample, roughly 7% were seen once. CDR1 is SGHVS, CDR2 FQNEAQ, per germline. V dropped 5 bases and J dropped 0; count of bases not matched to a gene: 7. CDR3 size: 16 residues. This receptor was identified in an adult who was a healthcare worker with PCR-confirmed SARS-CoV-2 infection or an uninfected control (not recorded which). The V call is TRBV7-8, the J call TRBJ1-5; 7 nucleotides line up with TRBD1. The sequencing input was whole blood. The CDR3 DNA reads TGTGCCAGCAGCCCCCAGGGGGGACATAGCAATCAGCCCCAGCATTTT. Protein: CASSPQGGHSNQPQHF.